These 4 T cell receptor beta chains came from one sample sequenced in a study of T cells in Graves' hyperthyroidism and ophthalmopathy. Researchers took RNA transcripts and amplified the TCR beta CDR3 regions from them. Primed by the HTBI set, a first-round RT-PCR was run on the TCR CDR3. TCRdb recomputed calls from the multiplex PCR reads with MiXCR, one row per CDR3 protein. The sample has 490,000 or so distinct CDR3 sequences; approximately 23% are singletons. The sample was blood. The receptor set was obtained from a woman in her seventies with Graves' ophthalmopathy.

This chain uses TRBV6-2 or TRBV6-3 with TRBJ1-2; TRBD1 matches at 12 bases. This CDR3 comprises 15 residues. Trimming at V came to 7 bases and at J to 6 bases, leaving 9 bases not matched to a gene. Germline CDR1 MNHEY, CDR2 SVGEGT. DNA for the CDR3: TGTGCCAGCAATCCAAGGGACAGGGGGCGGCATGGCTACACCTTC. This gives the protein CASNPRDRGRHGYTF.

This clonotype occurred many times. This chain joins TRBV6-2 or TRBV6-3 and TRBJ2-2; a possible D gene is TRBD1 (5 bases). V was clipped by 0 bases and J by 4 bases, with 9 bases between them. CDR1 is MNHEY and CDR2 is SVGEGT in the germline V gene. There are 15 residues in the CDR3. The DNA of the CDR3 is TGTGCCAGCAGTTACTCACAGGCCCCCACCGGGGAGCTGTTTTTT. Protein: CASSYSQAPTGELFF.

The V and J genes are TRBV7-8 and TRBJ1-2; 11 bases align to TRBD1. The CDR3 has 15 residues. Germline assignment: CDR1 SGHVS and CDR2 FQNEAQ. V shed 5 bases and J 5 bases; nucleotides not matched to a gene: 7. The CDR3 DNA is TGTGCCAGCAGCCCGCGGACAGGGGGCTGGTATGGCTACACCTTC. Its translation: CASSPRTGGWYGYTF.

This clonotype was seen many times. This rearrangement joins TRBV9 to TRBJ2-7; possibly TRBD2 for D (6 bases). V lost 3 bases, J lost 6 bases, and 16 bases lay in between. Germline V gives CDR1 SGDLS, CDR2 YYNGEE. The CDR3 runs 14 residues. The chain's CDR3 is CASSAAGTSGEQYF. The CDR3 nucleotides read TGTGCCAGCAGCGCCGCCGGGACTTCTGGCGAGCAGTACTTC.